This TCR beta chain stems from a study of T-cell memory formation after mild COVID-19. General observations from the study: Among clones contracting day 15 to 85, CD4/CD8 was balanced, whereas later expanders leaned CD4+.

TCRdb redid the calling of the 5' RACE reads with MiXCR, one entry per CDR3 protein. The sample carries around 340,000 distinct CDR3 sequences, around 15% recorded once. The germline V and J ends were trimmed by 5 bases and 7 bases, with 14 bases remaining between them. Germline V gene data show CDR1 as SGHTA and CDR2 as FQGNSA. This CDR3 is 14 amino acids long. This clonotype was counted ten times or more. Antigen specificity is unknown. This sequence joins TRBV7-2 and TRBJ1-4; D is ambiguous. Source material: PBMCs or a T cell subset sorted from them (not recorded which). The receptor comes from a man aged 18 to 30 who had mild COVID-19 (a few samples of this study predate the infection). Cell type and time point are not known. DNA for the CDR3: TGTGCCAGCAGCCCCCCGGGTCGTGGTGAAAAACTGTTTTTT. Protein product: CASSPPGRGEKLFF.